A selection of T cell receptor beta chains follows, all from one sample in a study of cytomegalovirus exposure and HLA in healthy donors. Method: immunoSEQ multiplex PCR; TCRdb's copy keeps in-frame clones and lacks some. The data hold about 150,000 clones, with more than 75% observed a single time. The material sequenced was PBMCs. The receptors derive from a young man in good health and CMV-seronegative. Both conserved end residues are part of each CDR3. The D gene is left open where the match is weak. Size tells how often a clone was seen (once, few, many) or the class of an expanded clone, and some rows leave it out.

J gene	clone size	CDR3 length	V gene	D gene	CDR3 DNA	CDR3 protein
TRBJ2-7	NA	14	TRBV7-9	NA	TGTGCCAGCAGCTTAGTGGGAGATCACTACGAGCAGTACTTC	CASSLVGDHYEQYF
TRBJ1-1	NA	15	TRBV28	NA	TGTGCCAGCAGTTCCCCTCAGGGAGGGAACACTGAAGCTTTCTTT	CASSSPQGGNTEAFF
TRBJ2-1	NA	11	TRBV7-9	NA	TGTGCCAGCAGCCCCGACTATGAGCAGTTCTTC	CASSPDYEQFF
TRBJ1-2	few	12	TRBV29-1	NA	TGCAGCGGATTTACAGGGAACTATGGCTACACCTTC	CSGFTGNYGYTF
TRBJ1-5	NA	15	TRBV18	TRBD1	TGTGCCAGCTCACCAGTGGGACAGCAGAATCAGCCCCAGCATTTT	CASSPVGQQNQPQHF
TRBJ2-3	NA	15	TRBV7-7	TRBD2	TGTGCCAGCAGCGAGACTAGCGGGAGCACAGATACGCAGTATTTT	CASSETSGSTDTQYF
TRBJ1-1	NA	14	TRBV5-4	NA	TGTGCCAGCAGTAGGCGGATCATGAACACTGAAGCTTTCTTT	CASSRRIMNTEAFF
TRBJ2-3	few	16	TRBV5-5	TRBD2	TGTGCCAGCAGCTCCCAACTAGCGGGAGAAGTAAATACGCAGTATTTT	CASSSQLAGEVNTQYF
TRBJ2-7	NA	14	TRBV6-6	NA	TGTGCCAGCAGTTATCCCCATACTAGTCACGAGCAGTACTTC	CASSYPHTSHEQYF
TRBJ2-2	few	14	TRBV5-1	TRBD2	TGCGCCAGCAGCTTGAGCGGGAGCACCGGGGAGCTGTTTTTT	CASSLSGSTGELFF
TRBJ2-7	NA	14	TRBV28	TRBD2	TGTGCCAGCACTTTGGGGCGCGGGAGAGGCGAGCAGTACTTC	CASTLGRGRGEQYF
TRBJ2-3	NA	13	TRBV5-4	NA	TGTGCCAGCAGCTCCGTTAGCACAGATACGCAGTATTTT	CASSSVSTDTQYF
TRBJ2-5	NA	14	TRBV28	NA	TGTGCCAGCAGTTTAGGGCAGCTTAGAGAGACCCAGTACTTC	CASSLGQLRETQYF
TRBJ2-3	NA	13	TRBV27	NA	TGTGCCAGCAGTCTCTGGGTCAGGGATACGCAGTATTTT	CASSLWVRDTQYF
TRBJ2-1	once	16	TRBV19	NA	TGTGCCAGTAGTAGGGGAGCCTTAACCCGTTTCAATGAGCAGTTCTTC	CASSRGALTRFNEQFF
TRBJ2-5	NA	13	TRBV13	NA	TGTGCCAGCAGCTTAGGCGGGAAGGAGACCCAGTACTTC	CASSLGGKETQYF
TRBJ2-3	NA	15	TRBV7-8	NA	TGTGCCAGCAGCTCCGTCCAGGGGCCCTGGGATACGCAGTATTTT	CASSSVQGPWDTQYF
TRBJ2-7	NA	15	TRBV2	TRBD2	TGTGCCAGCAGGGGCTTAGGGGCGGGAGAGTACGAGCAGTACTTC	CASRGLGAGEYEQYF
TRBJ1-4	few	15	TRBV28	TRBD1	TGTGCCAGCAGGTTCCCGGGACAGATAAATGAAAAACTGTTTTTT	CASRFPGQINEKLFF
TRBJ2-1	NA	16	TRBV28	NA	TGTGCCAGCAGTTCCCCCAGCTCCCTAGGCCACAATGAGCAGTTCTTC	CASSSPSSLGHNEQFF
TRBJ2-7	NA	12	TRBV28	TRBD2	TGTGCCACGGAAACTAGCGGCTACGAGCAGTACTTC	CATETSGYEQYF
TRBJ1-1	once	15	TRBV5-3	TRBD1	TGTGCCAGAAGCCGGGACAGGGGGCTGAACACTGAAGCTTTCTTT	CARSRDRGLNTEAFF
TRBJ1-1	NA	13	TRBV11-3	NA	TGTGCCAGCAGCTTAGGGCAGAACACTGAAGCTTTCTTT	CASSLGQNTEAFF
TRBJ2-1	NA	14	TRBV27	TRBD2	TGTGCCAGCAGTGCACTAGCGGGAGAGAATGAGCAGTTCTTC	CASSALAGENEQFF
TRBJ1-1	NA	13	TRBV30	NA	TGTGCCTGGAGTTTGATCAGGAACACTGAAGCTTTCTTT	CAWSLIRNTEAFF
TRBJ2-7	NA	14	TRBV13	NA	TGTGCCAGCAGCTTATTCGGGGTACCCTACGAGCAGTACTTC	CASSLFGVPYEQYF